The rows below give T cell receptor beta chains drawn from one sample of a study of cytomegalovirus exposure and HLA in healthy donors. Generated by immunoSEQ multiplex PCR, the TCRdb table keeps only in-frame clones and is missing some. Seen here are over 70,000 clones, 80% observed once, and the top ten hold over 2%. Sequenced sample: PBMCs. The source is a man younger than 30 in good health and CMV-seronegative. The CDR3 runs from the conserved cysteine through the conserved F or W. The order of the fields is clone size, D gene, J gene, V gene, CDR3 protein, CDR3 DNA. The D gene is left open where the match is weak. Size tells how often a clone was seen (once, few, many) or the class of an expanded clone, and some rows leave it out.

-,TRBD2,TRBJ2-4,TRBV9,CASSVDTAGAVNIQYF,TGTGCCAGCAGCGTAGATACAGCGGGGGCCGTAAACATTCAGTACTTC
once,TRBD2,TRBJ2-7,TRBV13,CASSWGGRGYEQYF,TGTGCCAGCTCGTGGGGAGGGCGGGGCTACGAGCAGTACTTC
few,-,TRBJ2-7,TRBV7-3,CASSLTGGYEQYF,TGTGCCAGCAGCTTAACAGGGGGCTACGAGCAGTACTTC
-,-,TRBJ1-6,TRBV6-6,CASLLMPSSYNSPLHF,TGTGCCAGCCTTCTGATGCCCAGCTCCTATAATTCACCCCTCCACTTT
few,-,TRBJ1-1,TRBV2,CASTLRGEAFF,TGTGCCAGCACCCTCAGGGGAGAAGCTTTCTTT
-,TRBD2,TRBJ2-5,TRBV6-5,CASSYSQAGRGETQYF,TGTGCCAGCAGTTACTCCCAAGCGGGGAGGGGAGAGACCCAGTACTTC
once,TRBD1,TRBJ1-2,TRBV27,CASRGQRLYGYTF,TGTGCCAGCCGGGGACAGAGACTTTATGGCTACACCTTC
-,TRBD1,TRBJ1-2,TRBV6-1,CASRDGQGPYGYTF,TGTGCCAGCAGGGATGGACAGGGGCCCTATGGCTACACCTTC
-,-,TRBJ2-2,TRBV7-6,CASSLSERVPGELFF,TGTGCCAGCAGCTTATCTGAGAGGGTCCCCGGGGAGCTGTTTTTT
-,-,TRBJ1-6,TRBV7-9,CASSLGLRGDLHF,TGTGCCAGCAGCTTAGGTTTAAGGGGCGACCTCCACTTT
-,-,TRBJ1-6,TRBV19,CASTPREYNSPLHF,TGTGCCAGTACCCCCCGGGAATATAATTCACCCCTCCACTTT
-,TRBD1,TRBJ2-2,TRBV6-1,CASSAGTGDTGELFF,TGTGCCAGCAGTGCCGGGACAGGGGACACCGGGGAGCTGTTTTTT
-,TRBD1,TRBJ2-1,TRBV27,CASSPRDRYNEQFF,TGTGCCAGCAGCCCCCGGGACAGGTACAATGAGCAGTTCTTC
-,-,TRBJ1-4,TRBV6-5,CASSYRWGVNEKLFF,TGTGCCAGCAGTTACCGGTGGGGGGTAAATGAAAAACTGTTTTTT
few,-,TRBJ2-2,TRBV7-3,CASSLRTSNTGELFF,TGTGCCAGCAGCTTAAGGACTTCGAACACCGGGGAGCTGTTTTTT
few,-,TRBJ1-1,TRBV13,CASSSGLEAFF,TGTGCCAGCAGCTCCGGACTCGAAGCTTTCTTT
once,TRBD2,TRBJ2-3,TRBV19,CASSTSGGADTQYF,TGTGCCAGTTCGACTAGCGGGGGTGCAGATACGCAGTATTTT
-,TRBD1,TRBJ2-7,TRBV5-1,CASSSRGQGWREQYF,TGCGCCAGCAGCTCCCGGGGACAGGGGTGGAGGGAGCAGTACTTC
-,-,TRBJ2-1,TRBV5-1,CASSRNFNPLDAYNEQFF,TGCGCCAGCAGCCGGAACTTCAATCCCCTAGACGCCTACAATGAGCAGTTCTTC
-,-,TRBJ1-4,TRBV4-1,CASSQEGGNEKLFF,TGCGCCAGCAGCCAAGAAGGCGGAAATGAAAAACTGTTTTTT
few,TRBD1,TRBJ1-2,TRBV30,CAWSARQGWKGYTF,TGTGCCTGGAGTGCCCGACAGGGGTGGAAGGGCTACACCTTC
-,-,TRBJ2-5,TRBV6-5,CASSYSVGAKTQYF,TGTGCCAGCAGTTACTCGGTGGGGGCGAAGACCCAGTACTTC
once,TRBD2,TRBJ2-1,TRBV7-8,CASSLSGTSGRYNEQFF,TGTGCCAGCAGCTTATCTGGGACTAGCGGTAGATACAATGAGCAGTTCTTC
-,-,TRBJ2-5,TRBV7-3,CASSSHRGSETQYF,TGTGCCAGCAGCTCCCACCGGGGTAGTGAGACCCAGTACTTC
-,-,TRBJ2-7,TRBV29-1,CSVEVRQSTYEQYF,TGCAGCGTTGAAGTGAGGCAGAGTACCTACGAGCAGTACTTC
few,-,TRBJ2-1,TRBV7-9,CASSLRFAPYNEQFF,TGTGCCAGCAGCTTGAGGTTTGCGCCCTACAATGAGCAGTTCTTC
few,TRBD1,TRBJ1-1,TRBV6-1,CASSDKGAGTEAFF,TGTGCCAGCAGTGATAAGGGGGCTGGAACTGAAGCTTTCTTT